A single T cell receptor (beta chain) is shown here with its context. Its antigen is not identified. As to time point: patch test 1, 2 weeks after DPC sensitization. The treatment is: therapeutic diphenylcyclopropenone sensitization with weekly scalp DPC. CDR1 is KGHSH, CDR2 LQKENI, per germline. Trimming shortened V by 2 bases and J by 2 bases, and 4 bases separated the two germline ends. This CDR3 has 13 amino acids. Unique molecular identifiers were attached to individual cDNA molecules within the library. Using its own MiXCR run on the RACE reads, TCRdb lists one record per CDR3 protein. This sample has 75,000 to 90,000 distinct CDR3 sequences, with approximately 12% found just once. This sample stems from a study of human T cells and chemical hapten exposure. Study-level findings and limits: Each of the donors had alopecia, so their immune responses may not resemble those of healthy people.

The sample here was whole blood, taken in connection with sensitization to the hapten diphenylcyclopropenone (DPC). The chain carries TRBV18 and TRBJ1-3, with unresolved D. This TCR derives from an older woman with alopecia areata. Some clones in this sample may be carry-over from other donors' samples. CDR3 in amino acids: CASSPGTGNTIYF. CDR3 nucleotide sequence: TGTGCCAGCTCACCAGGGACTGGAAACACCATATATTTT.